These 18 T cell receptor beta chains were sequenced from one sample in a study of cytomegalovirus exposure and HLA in healthy donors. This PCR relied on a set of 60 Vbeta primers and 13 Jbeta primers. Profiled with immunoSEQ multiplex PCR; TCRdb holds only in-frame clones, not every one. The sample gives under 200,000 clones, roughly four fifths of which show up once; around 10% is in the top ten. The sample comprised PBMCs. All receptors derive from a man between 50 and 59 years old in good health and CMV-seropositive.

The rearrangement links TRBV6-5 to TRBJ2-1; 7 bases match TRBD1. Germline assignment: CDR1 MNHEY and CDR2 SVGAGI. Trimming took 6 bases from V and 14 from J; bases not matched to a gene: 19. The CDR3 has 15 amino acids. This chain's CDR3 is CASRIGSGTVRVKFF. The CDR3 coding sequence is TGTGCCAGCAGGATAGGATCAGGGACAGTTAGGGTGAAGTTCTTC.

The V gene is TRBV4-2, the J gene TRBJ2-2; no firm D call. Looked up from germline, CDR1 is LGHNA and CDR2 is YNFKEQ. V was trimmed by 1 base and J by 3 bases, leaving 6 bases between them. This CDR3 region has 14 residues. Here the CDR3 reads CASSQATYTGELFF. CDR3 DNA sequence: TGTGCCAGCAGCCAAGCAACTTACACCGGGGAGCTGTTTTTT.

This clone was recorded only once. The chain uses TRBV27 and TRBJ2-7; 9 bases agree with TRBD1. The CDR3 length is 14 residues. Germline V CDR1 and CDR2: MNHEY, SMNVEV (reference sequence). V was pared by 4 bases and J by 4 bases, with 5 bases of the junction left unmatched. DNA for the CDR3: TGTGCCAGCAGTTCCGGGACAGGGTTTTACGAGCAGTACTTC. It specifies CASSSGTGFYEQYF.

The CDR3 nucleotides read TGTGCCAGCAGTTACTCCCTAGCGGGGGCACAAGAGACCCAGTACTTC. Translation: CASSYSLAGAQETQYF. The chain is built from TRBV6-5 and TRBJ2-5; 10 nucleotides align to TRBD2. The V gene end was trimmed by 0 bases and the J gene end by 2 bases; junction bases not matched to a gene: 3. CDR1 and CDR2 (germline): MNHEY, SVGAGI. This CDR3 region has 16 residues.

This clone was detected only a few times. The V gene is TRBV5-1, the J gene TRBJ1-3; D perhaps matches TRBD1 (6 bases). The CDR3 is 15 amino acids. The germline CDR1 and CDR2 sequences are SGHRS and YFSETQ. Trimming shortened V by 1 base and J by 2 bases, and 10 bases separated the two germline ends. CDR3 in amino acids: CASSLTGMAGNTIYF. CDR3 DNA sequence: TGCGCCAGCAGCTTGACAGGGATGGCTGGAAACACCATATATTTT.

The chain joins TRBV19 to TRBJ2-2; TRBD2 might be the D (5 bases). Trimming cost V 7 bases and J 8 bases, with 20 bases left between them. The CDR3 sequence is 15 residues long. Germline V gives CDR1 LNHDA, CDR2 SQIVND (reference sequence). CDR3 loop: CASNVGPGGKGELFF. CDR3 sequence (DNA): TGTGCCAGTAACGTTGGCCCAGGAGGTAAAGGGGAGCTGTTTTTT.

The chain employs TRBV28 and TRBJ2-3, with D possibly TRBD1 on 6 matching bases. The CDR3 contains 17 residues. V lost 5 bases and J lost 0, with 18 bases in between. Looked up from germline, CDR1 is MDHEN and CDR2 is SYDVKM. Here the CDR3 reads CASSGTQLGPSTDTQYF. The DNA of the CDR3 is TGTGCCAGCAGTGGGACACAGCTCGGGCCTAGCACAGATACGCAGTATTTT.

The chain combines TRBV7-7 with TRBJ2-5; D may be TRBD2 (7 bases). Germline CDR1 SSHAT, CDR2 FNYEAQ (reference sequence). The CDR3 runs 14 residues. The CDR3 nucleotides read TGTGCTAGCGCATCTAGGGGGGGTTCAGAGACCCAGTACTTC. Translating gives CASASRGGSETQYF. The entire variable domain, with the rest obtained from reference TRBV7-7 and TRBJ2-5, is as follows: GAGVSQSPRYKVTKRGQDVTLRCDPISSHATLYWYQQALGQGPEFLTYFNYEAQPDKSGLPSDRFSAERPEGSISTLTIQRTEQRDSAMYRCASASRGGSETQYFGPGTRLLVL.

V usage is TRBV30 and J usage is TRBJ2-7, with 9 bases fitting TRBD1. V shed 2 bases, J shed 9 bases, and the junction held 8 bases outside the gene matches. Germline V CDR1 and CDR2: GTSNPN, SVGIG (reference sequence). This CDR3 is 13 amino acids long. Here the CDR3 DNA reads TGTGCCTGGAGTCGGGACAGGGCAATCGCGCAGTACTTC. Its protein product is CAWSRDRAIAQYF.

This rearrangement joins TRBV7-9 to TRBJ2-7; the D gene is possibly TRBD1 (6 bases). Germline V gene sequence: CDR1 SEHNR, CDR2 FQNEAQ (reference sequence). V was trimmed by 5 bases and J by 3 bases, leaving 8 bases between them. This CDR3 comprises 12 residues. The CDR3 sequence: CASSPRGYEQYF. CDR3 nucleotide sequence: TGTGCCAGCAGCCCCAGGGGCTACGAGCAGTACTTC.

V usage is TRBV7-8 and J usage is TRBJ2-5; TRBD1 might be the D (6 bases). CDR1 is SGHVS and CDR2 is FQNEAQ in the germline V gene. Trimming took off 6 bases at V and 0 bases at J, with 17 bases between the two ends. This CDR3 is 16 amino acids long. The CDR3 spells CASRVSGAMDQETQYF. CDR3 nucleotides: TGTGCCAGCAGGGTCTCAGGGGCAATGGACCAAGAGACCCAGTACTTC.

The rearrangement uses TRBV20-1 and TRBJ1-1; a weak D match, TRBD1 (5 bases). This CDR3 has 11 residues. V lost 3 bases and J lost 11, with 13 bases in between. CDR1 is DFQATT, CDR2 SNEGSKA, per germline (reference sequence). CDR3: CSARMGGGAFF. The CDR3 DNA follows: TGCAGTGCTAGGATGGGGGGTGGGGCTTTCTTT.

The V call is TRBV5-1, the J call TRBJ2-5; TRBD2 agrees at 10 bases. The germline V gene encodes CDR1 SGHRS and CDR2 YFSETQ. The CDR3 runs 15 residues. Trimming cost V 3 bases and J 5 bases; bases outside gene matches: 7. CDR3 nucleotides: TGCGCCAGCAGCTGGACCGGGACTAGCGCGGAGACCCAGTACTTC. Amino acids: CASSWTGTSAETQYF.

The chain links TRBV4-3 to TRBJ1-2; 8 bases map to TRBD1. Germline V gene data show CDR1 as LGHNA and CDR2 as YSLEER. This CDR3 is 15 amino acids long. With V trimmed by 1 base and J by 4 bases, 5 bases remained unmatched. Here the CDR3 reads CASSQARQGSYGYTF. CDR3 in DNA: TGCGCCAGCAGCCAAGCCCGACAGGGGAGCTATGGCTACACCTTC.

The chain joins TRBV19 to TRBJ1-5, with TRBD1 matching 7 bases. The ends lost 0 bases at V and 0 bases at J; junction bases unmatched: 11. Germline lookup yields CDR1 LNHDA and CDR2 SQIVND (reference sequence). CDR3 length: 19 residues. CDR3 residues: CASSIDLDRRGYSNQPQHF. Here the CDR3 DNA reads TGTGCCAGTAGTATAGATCTGGACAGGAGGGGTTATAGCAATCAGCCCCAGCATTTT.

The chain joins TRBV5-1 to TRBJ2-2; D is perhaps TRBD2 (5 bases). With 0 bases removed from V and 2 bases from J, the gap between germline ends came to 11 bases. Germline lookup yields CDR1 SGHRS and CDR2 YFSETQ. This CDR3 is built from 16 residues. CDR3 nucleotide sequence: TGCGCCAGCAGCTTGGGGCGGGCCCCTAACACCGGGGAGCTGTTTTTT. Translated, it gives CASSLGRAPNTGELFF. The variable domain in full, completed from reference TRBV5-1 and TRBJ2-2, reads KAGVTQTPRYLIKTRGQQVTLSCSPISGHRSVSWYQQTPGQGLQFLFEYFSETQRNKGNFPGRFSGRQFSNSRSEMNVSTLELGDSALYLCASSLGRAPNTGELFFGEGSRLTVL.

The genes are TRBV29-1 and TRBJ2-1; TRBD1 might be the D (5 bases). Germline CDR1 reads SQVTM; CDR2 reads ANQGSEA. V lost 5 bases and J 0 bases, leaving 14 bases between the germline ends. The length of the CDR3 is 15 residues. The DNA for the CDR3 is TGCAGCGTTAGTGGACACCAGAGCTCCTACAATGAGCAGTTCTTC. It yields the protein CSVSGHQSSYNEQFF.

This chain links TRBV7-2 with TRBJ1-1; D remains ambiguous. From germline, CDR1 is SGHTA and CDR2 FQGNSA. V gave up 1 base and J gave up 3 bases, with 12 bases separating them. The CDR3 spans 15 residues. The CDR3 sequence: CASSLEFGVDTEAFF. The CDR3 nucleotides read TGTGCCAGCAGCTTAGAGTTCGGGGTCGACACTGAAGCTTTCTTT.